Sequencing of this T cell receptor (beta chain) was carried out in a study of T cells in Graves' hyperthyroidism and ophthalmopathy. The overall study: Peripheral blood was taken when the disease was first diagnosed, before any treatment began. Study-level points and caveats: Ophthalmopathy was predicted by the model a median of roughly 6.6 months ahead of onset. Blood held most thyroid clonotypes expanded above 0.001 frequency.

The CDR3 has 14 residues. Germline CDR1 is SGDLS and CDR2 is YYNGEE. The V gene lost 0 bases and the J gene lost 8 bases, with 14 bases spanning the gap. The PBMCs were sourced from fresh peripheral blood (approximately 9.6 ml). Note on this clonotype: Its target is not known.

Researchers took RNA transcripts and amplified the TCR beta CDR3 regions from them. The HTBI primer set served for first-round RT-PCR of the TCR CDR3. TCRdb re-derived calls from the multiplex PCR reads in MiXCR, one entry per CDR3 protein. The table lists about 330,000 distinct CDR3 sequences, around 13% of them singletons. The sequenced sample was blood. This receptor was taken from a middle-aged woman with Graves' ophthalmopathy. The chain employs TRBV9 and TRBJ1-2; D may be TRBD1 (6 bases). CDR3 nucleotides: TGTGCCAGCAGCGTAGATAGGACAGCAAGCGGCTACACCTTC. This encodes CASSVDRTASGYTF.